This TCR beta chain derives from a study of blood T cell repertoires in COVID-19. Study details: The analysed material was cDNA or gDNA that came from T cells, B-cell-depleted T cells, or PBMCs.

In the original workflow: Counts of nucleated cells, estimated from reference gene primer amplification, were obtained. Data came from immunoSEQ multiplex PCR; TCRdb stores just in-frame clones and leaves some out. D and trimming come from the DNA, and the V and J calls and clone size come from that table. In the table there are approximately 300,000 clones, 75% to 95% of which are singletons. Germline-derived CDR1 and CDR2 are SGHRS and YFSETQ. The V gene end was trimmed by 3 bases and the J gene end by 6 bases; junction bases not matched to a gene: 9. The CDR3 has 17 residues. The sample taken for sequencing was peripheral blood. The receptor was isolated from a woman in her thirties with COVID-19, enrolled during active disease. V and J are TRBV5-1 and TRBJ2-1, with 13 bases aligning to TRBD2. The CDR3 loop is CASSSKTSGRWGNEQFF. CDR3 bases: TGCGCCAGCAGCTCCAAGACTAGCGGGAGGTGGGGCAATGAGCAGTTCTTC.